Below, 26 T cell receptor beta chains from the same sample are listed, as sequenced in a study of shared clonotypes between healthy human individuals. Libraries were prepared by immunoSEQ multiplex PCR; TCRdb keeps only in-frame clonotypes and omits some of them. The sample lists 600,000 to 700,000 clones, around 78% occurring once. Sample: memory CD4+ T cells sorted from blood. Indicated subset: CD45RA-negative fraction. The receptors come from a woman younger than 45 in good health.

This clone was seen more than once but under ten times. At the DNA level, this CDR3 is encoded by other sequences in the same sample as well. The CDR3 DNA is TGCGCCAGCAGCTCGGGACTAGCGGGAGGTAATGAGCAGTTCTTC. Residues: CASSSGLAGGNEQFF. The rearrangement uses TRBV5-1 and TRBJ2-1, with 15 bases that match TRBD2. Looked up from germline, CDR1 is SGHRS and CDR2 is YFSETQ. The CDR3 runs to 15 residues. The V gene end was trimmed by 3 bases and the J gene end by 7 bases; junction bases not matched to a gene: 2.

DNA for the CDR3: TGTGCCAGCAGCTTGGTAGGGTTAGGGCCGGAGCAGCCCCAGCATTTT. It translates to CASSLVGLGPEQPQHF. This sequence joins TRBV5-5 and TRBJ1-5; no clear D. Germline assignment: CDR1 SGHKS and CDR2 YYEKEE (reference sequence). Trimming removed 0 bases at V and 7 bases at J, with 17 bases between. The CDR3 covers 16 residues.

This clone was seen a few times. The chain is built from TRBV28 and TRBJ2-7; 7 bases align to TRBD1. The CDR3 spans 15 residues. After removal of 6 bases from V and 0 bases from J, the junction contained 8 bases not matched to a gene. CDR1 MDHEN and CDR2 SYDVKM come from the germline V gene. In nucleotides, the CDR3 is TGTGCCAGCAGCACGACAGGGTCGGGCTCCTACGAGCAGTACTTC. Translated: CASSTTGSGSYEQYF.

This clone was picked up a small number of times. The V call is TRBV2, the J call TRBJ1-1; a weak D match, TRBD1 (5 bases). Germline assignment: CDR1 SNHLY and CDR2 FYNNEI. Trimming stripped 6 bases from V and 1 base from J, with 9 bases between. This CDR3 comprises 13 residues. As DNA, the CDR3 is TGTGCCAGCAGGCGACAGCAGAACACTGAAGCTTTCTTT. This encodes CASRRQQNTEAFF.

This chain links TRBV30 with TRBJ1-6, with D perhaps matching TRBD1 (6 bases). Trimming took 4 bases from V and 0 from J, leaving 10 bases between them. Germline V gene sequence: CDR1 GTSNPN, CDR2 SVGIG (reference sequence). CDR3 length: 15 amino acids. CDR3 coding DNA: TGTGCCTGGATGATAGGGGGCTCCTATAATTCACCCCTCCACTTT. This gives the protein CAWMIGGSYNSPLHF.

V usage is TRBV7-8 and J usage is TRBJ2-7, with TRBD2 matching 11 bases. The CDR3 runs 15 residues. Germline lookup yields CDR1 SGHVS and CDR2 FQNEAQ. The V and J ends lost 6 bases and 4 bases, in that order; junction bases with no gene match: 8. The CDR3 DNA reads as TGTGCCAGCAGTTTGCTTAGCGGGAGGGAGTACGAGCAGTACTTC. Protein: CASSLLSGREYEQYF.

The J gene is TRBJ2-3, the V gene TRBV7-2; D may be TRBD2 (5 bases). The germline V gene encodes CDR1 SGHTA and CDR2 FQGNSA. Trimming removed 6 bases from V and 1 base from J, with 11 bases in between. The CDR3 sequence is 14 residues long. The CDR3 bases are TGTGCCAGCAGTTCGGACTGGGGCACAGATACGCAGTATTTT. Translated: CASSSDWGTDTQYF.

The chain uses TRBV7-3 and TRBJ2-3; 8 bases match TRBD2. J gave up 5 bases and V 5 bases, and 6 bases lay outside the gene matches. CDR3 length equals 14 residues. Germline-derived CDR1 and CDR2 are SGHTA and FQGTGA. Here the CDR3 reads CASSRAGAVDTQYF. The CDR3, as DNA: TGTGCCAGCAGCCGAGCGGGAGCAGTAGATACGCAGTATTTT.

V is TRBV7-2 and J is TRBJ1-2; no definite D call. This CDR3 spans 15 amino acids. Germline loops: CDR1 SGHTA, CDR2 FQGNSA. V lost 1 base and J lost 4, with 13 bases in between. Here the CDR3 reads CASSLEAGRIYGYTF. CDR3 in DNA: TGTGCCAGCAGCTTAGAGGCGGGCAGGATCTATGGCTACACCTTC.

V usage is TRBV27 and J usage is TRBJ2-5, with 12 bases that match TRBD2. Trimming cost V 5 bases and J 0 bases; bases outside gene matches: 4. The germline gives CDR1 MNHEY, CDR2 SMNVEV (reference sequence). This CDR3 has 16 residues. The CDR3: CASSKWTSGDQETQYF. CDR3 bases: TGTGCCAGCAGTAAGTGGACTAGCGGGGACCAAGAGACCCAGTACTTC.

A word on this clone: Other nucleotide sequences in the sample specify the same CDR3. CDR3 sequence (DNA): TGTGCCAGCAGGGGGGGGGAGACCCAGTACTTC. The encoded protein is CASRGGETQYF. This chain connects TRBV6-1 to TRBJ2-5; 7 positions match TRBD2. The germline V gene has CDR1 MNHNS and CDR2 SASEGT. The CDR3 is made up of 11 amino acids. V was clipped by 6 bases and J by 5 bases; unmatched bases: 0.

The genes are TRBV4-2 and TRBJ1-1, with 7 bases lining up with TRBD1. V dropped 8 bases and J dropped 5; count of bases not matched to a gene: 11. Germline-derived CDR1 and CDR2 are LGHNA and YNFKEQ. The length of the CDR3 is 14 residues. CDR3 protein: CASLPSGGGTEAFF. Here the CDR3 DNA reads TGTGCCAGCCTACCATCAGGGGGAGGGACTGAAGCTTTCTTT.

The chain has TRBV25-1 and TRBJ1-2, with 8 bases matching TRBD1. The CDR3 has 15 residues. With 5 bases clipped from V and 0 bases from J, the junction kept 5 bases outside the gene matches. CDR1 and CDR2 (germline): MGHDK, SYGVNS. The CDR3 bases are TGTGCCAGCAGTAGGGGGGACAGGCCTAACTATGGCTACACCTTC. The encoded protein is CASSRGDRPNYGYTF.

This chain uses TRBV28 with TRBJ1-2; 10 nucleotides line up with TRBD1. Per germline, CDR1 MDHEN and CDR2 SYDVKM. Trimming removed 7 bases from V and 2 bases from J; junction bases left unmatched: 7. This CDR3 is 15 amino acids long. CDR3 in DNA: TGTGCCAGCATCCCGGGACAGGGGATAAACTATGGCTACACCTTC. It yields the protein CASIPGQGINYGYTF.

This clone occurred a few times. This chain uses TRBV5-4 with TRBJ1-2, with 8 bases fitting TRBD1. The ends lost 4 bases at V and 3 bases at J; junction bases unmatched: 5. CDR3 length: 14 residues. CDR1 SGHNT and CDR2 YYREEE come from the germline V gene (reference sequence). CDR3 coding DNA: TGTGCCAGCAGCGTCCCACAGGGGGACTATGGCTACACCTTC. Translating it yields CASSVPQGDYGYTF.

The V gene is TRBV4-1, the J gene TRBJ1-3, with 7 bases identical to TRBD1. Germline CDR1 and CDR2: MGHRA and YSYEKL. The CDR3 has 17 residues. V lost 0 bases to trimming and J lost 2 bases; unmatched junction nucleotides: 7. The CDR3 loop reads CASSQDRQGSAGNTIYF. Written as DNA, the CDR3 is TGCGCCAGCAGCCAAGATAGACAGGGTAGTGCTGGAAACACCATATATTTT.

V gene TRBV7-9 combines with J gene TRBJ2-7; D not certain. The CDR3 is made up of 13 amino acids. V lost 2 bases to trimming and J lost 3 bases, with 8 bases between them. Germline CDR1 reads SEHNR; CDR2 reads FQNEAQ (reference sequence). The DNA of the CDR3 is TGTGCCAGCAGCTTAAGGACCGACTACGAGCAGTACTTC. Translation: CASSLRTDYEQYF.

CDR3 in amino acids: CASSLASGRPYEQYF. The CDR3 nucleotides are TGTGCCAGCAGCTTAGCTAGCGGGAGACCGTACGAGCAGTACTTC. The V call is TRBV7-9, the J call TRBJ2-7; 9 nucleotides line up with TRBD2. Germline V gene sequence: CDR1 SEHNR, CDR2 FQNEAQ (reference sequence). The CDR3 has 15 residues. Trimming took 0 bases from V and 4 from J; bases not matched to a gene: 4.

J is TRBJ2-3 and V is TRBV10-3; D is possibly TRBD2 (6 bases). This CDR3 contains 14 residues. CDR1 and CDR2 (germline): ENHRY, SYGVKD. Between the trimmed V and J ends, which lost 4 bases and 3 bases, there was a span of 11 bases. The chain's CDR3 is CAISGTTTTDTQYF. Written as DNA, the CDR3 is TGTGCCATCAGTGGGACTACGACTACAGATACGCAGTATTTT.

The chain combines TRBV5-1 with TRBJ2-7; 7 positions match TRBD1. The CDR3 runs to 15 residues. J was trimmed by 0 bases and V by 3 bases; bases with no gene match: 6. Per the germline V gene, CDR1 is SGHRS and CDR2 is YFSETQ. The CDR3 DNA reads TGCGCCAGCAGCTGGTCAGGGGGTAACTCCTACGAGCAGTACTTC. Translation gives CASSWSGGNSYEQYF.

For this clone: The same CDR3 also results from other DNA sequences found in this sample. This rearrangement joins TRBV5-1 to TRBJ2-3; 8 bases are a match to TRBD2. Germline CDR1 and CDR2: SGHRS and YFSETQ. Trimming took 3 bases from V and 3 from J; bases not matched to a gene: 6. This CDR3 is 15 amino acids long. CDR3 protein: CASSSPAGVTDTQYF. DNA for the CDR3: TGCGCCAGCAGCTCCCCAGCGGGAGTTACAGATACGCAGTATTTT.

The V gene is TRBV7-9, the J gene TRBJ2-7, with D maybe TRBD2 (6 bases). V was clipped by 5 bases and J by 3 bases, with 23 bases between them. The V gene's germline CDR1 is SEHNR and CDR2 FQNEAQ (reference sequence). CDR3 length: 17 amino acids. The CDR3 nucleotides are TGTGCCAGCAGCGGGGGACCGAGGACTACACAACACTACGAGCAGTACTTC. Protein product: CASSGGPRTTQHYEQYF.

The genes are TRBV20-1 and TRBJ2-5; D gene ambiguous. TRBJ2-7 explains the end of the DNA better; the J call may be wrong. Germline CDR1 DFQATT, CDR2 SNEGSKA (reference sequence). This CDR3 has 10 residues. The CDR3 sequence: CSASPYEQYF. CDR3 DNA sequence: TGCAGTGCTAGTCCCTACGAGCAGTACTTC.

The chain recombines TRBV25-1 with TRBJ2-6; no clear D gene. Per germline, CDR1 MGHDK and CDR2 SYGVNS. The CDR3 is made up of 15 amino acids. With 1 base removed from V and 0 bases from J, the gap between germline ends came to 4 bases. CDR3 residues: CASSESGSGANVLTF. The CDR3 DNA is TGTGCCAGCAGTGAATCGGGCTCTGGGGCCAACGTCCTGACTTTC.

V and J are TRBV29-1 and TRBJ1-1, with TRBD1 matching over 7 bases. Per the germline V gene, CDR1 is SQVTM and CDR2 is ANQGSEA. This CDR3 has 15 residues. With V trimmed by 1 base and J by 4 bases, 9 bases remained unmatched. CDR3 DNA sequence: TGCAGCGTTGAAGGGATAGGGGGCAGGGGCACTGAAGCTTTCTTT. Translating gives CSVEGIGGRGTEAFF.

This clone was recorded only once. This chain connects TRBV4-2 to TRBJ1-1, with a possible D match to TRBD1 (5 bases). From germline, CDR1 is LGHNA and CDR2 YNFKEQ. The ends were cut back, 6 bases at V and 0 bases at J, with 17 bases in the middle. The CDR3 extends over 16 amino acids. CDR3 residues: CASSRGGADMNTEAFF. Here the CDR3 DNA reads TGTGCCAGCAGTAGGGGCGGGGCCGACATGAACACTGAAGCTTTCTTT.